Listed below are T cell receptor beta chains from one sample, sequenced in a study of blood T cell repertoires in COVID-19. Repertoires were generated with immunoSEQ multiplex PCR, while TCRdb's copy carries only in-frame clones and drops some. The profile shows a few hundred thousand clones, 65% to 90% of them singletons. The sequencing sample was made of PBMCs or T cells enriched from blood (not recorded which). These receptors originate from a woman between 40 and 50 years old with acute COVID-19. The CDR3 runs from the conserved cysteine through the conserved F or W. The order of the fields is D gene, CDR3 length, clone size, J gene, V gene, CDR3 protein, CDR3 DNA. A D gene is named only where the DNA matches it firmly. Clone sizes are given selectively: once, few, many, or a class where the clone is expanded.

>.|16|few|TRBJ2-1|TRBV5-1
CASSLGSLSSYNEQFF
TGCGCCAGCAGCTTGGGATCACTATCCTCCTACAATGAGCAGTTCTTC
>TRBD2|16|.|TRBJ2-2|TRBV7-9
CASSFTSGSGTGELFF
TGTGCCAGCAGCTTCACTAGCGGGAGTGGGACCGGGGAGCTGTTTTTT
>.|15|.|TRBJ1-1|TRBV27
CASRLQGSLNTEAFF
TGTGCCAGCAGACTACAGGGTTCCCTGAACACTGAAGCTTTCTTT
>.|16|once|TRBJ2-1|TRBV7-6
CASSLATASSYNEQFF
TGTGCCAGCAGCTTAGCGACAGCCAGCTCCTACAATGAGCAGTTCTTC
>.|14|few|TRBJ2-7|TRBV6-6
CASSANKGGGEQYF
TGTGCCAGCAGTGCCAATAAGGGCGGAGGCGAGCAGTACTTC
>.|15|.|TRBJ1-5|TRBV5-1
CASSLEDSSNQPQHF
TGCGCCAGCAGCTTGGAGGACAGTAGCAATCAGCCCCAGCATTTT
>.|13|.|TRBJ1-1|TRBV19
CASSQGVNTEAFF
TGTGCCAGCAGTCAAGGGGTTAACACTGAAGCTTTCTTT
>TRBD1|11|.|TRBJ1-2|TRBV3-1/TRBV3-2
CASSQDGQDYF
TGTGCCAGCAGCCAGGACGGACAGGATTACTTC
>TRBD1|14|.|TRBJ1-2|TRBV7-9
CASRGRTGGRGYTF
TGTGCCAGCAGGGGGAGGACAGGGGGCCGTGGCTACACCTTC
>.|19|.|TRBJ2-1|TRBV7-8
CASSLDPGRGRGGKNEQFF
TGTGCCAGCAGCTTAGATCCTGGGAGAGGGAGAGGGGGAAAGAATGAGCAGTTCTTC
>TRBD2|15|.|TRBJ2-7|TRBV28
CASSLMIRGSGEQYF
TGTGCCAGCAGTCTGATGATCCGCGGGAGCGGGGAGCAGTACTTC
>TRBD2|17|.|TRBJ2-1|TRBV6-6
CASSPLTSALLYNEQFF
TGTGCCAGCAGTCCCTTGACTAGCGCCTTATTATACAATGAGCAGTTCTTC
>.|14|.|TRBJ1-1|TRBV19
CASSFSDRNTEAFF
TGTGCCAGTAGTTTCTCTGACAGGAACACTGAAGCTTTCTTT
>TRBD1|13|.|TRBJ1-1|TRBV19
CASSIQGATEAFF
TGTGCCAGTAGTATTCAGGGGGCGACTGAAGCTTTCTTT
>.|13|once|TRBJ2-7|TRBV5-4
CASSSDSPYEQYF
TGTGCCAGCAGCTCGGACTCGCCCTACGAGCAGTACTTC
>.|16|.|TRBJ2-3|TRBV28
CASSFRSAEKLDTQYF
TGTGCCAGCAGTTTCAGATCAGCGGAGAAGTTAGATACGCAGTATTTT
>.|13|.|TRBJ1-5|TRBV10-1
CASSESVGQPQHF
TGCGCCAGCAGTGAGTCAGTCGGTCAGCCCCAGCATTTT
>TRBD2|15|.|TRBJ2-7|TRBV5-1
CASRPGLGGTYEQYF
TGCGCCAGCAGGCCGGGACTAGGGGGAACCTACGAGCAGTACTTC
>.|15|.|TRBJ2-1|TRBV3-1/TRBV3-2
CASSQFPIGGGEQFF
TGTGCCAGCAGCCAATTTCCTATCGGGGGAGGTGAGCAGTTCTTC
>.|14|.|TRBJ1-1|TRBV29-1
CSVESGGLNTEAFF
TGCAGCGTTGAATCGGGGGGATTGAACACTGAAGCTTTCTTT
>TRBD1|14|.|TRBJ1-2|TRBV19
CASSMGQGFYGYTF
TGTGCCAGTAGTATGGGACAGGGGTTTTATGGCTACACCTTC
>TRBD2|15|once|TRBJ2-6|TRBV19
CASTRSGTGANVLTF
TGTGCCAGTACCCGTAGCGGGACTGGGGCCAACGTCCTGACTTTC
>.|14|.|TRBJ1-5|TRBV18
CASSPDRANQPQHF
TGTGCCAGCTCACCCGACAGAGCTAATCAGCCCCAGCATTTT
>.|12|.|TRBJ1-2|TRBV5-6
CASSPYRAGYTF
TGTGCCAGCAGCCCCTACAGGGCTGGCTACACCTTC
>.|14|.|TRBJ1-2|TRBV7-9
CASTHWGQNYGYTF
TGTGCCAGCACCCATTGGGGCCAGAACTATGGCTACACCTTC
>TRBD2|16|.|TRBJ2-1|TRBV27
CASSLSVAGAYNEQFF
TGTGCCAGCAGTTTATCCGTAGCGGGTGCCTACAATGAGCAGTTCTTC
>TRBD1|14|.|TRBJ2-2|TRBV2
CASRGQGAGGELFF
TGTGCCAGCAGAGGACAGGGGGCAGGCGGGGAGCTGTTTTTT
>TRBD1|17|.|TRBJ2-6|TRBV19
CASSPRDRGSGANVLTF
TGTGCCAGTAGTCCCCGGGACAGGGGATCGGGGGCCAACGTCCTGACTTTC
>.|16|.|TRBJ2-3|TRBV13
CASSLFGGESTDTQYF
TGTGCCAGCAGCCTGTTCGGGGGAGAGAGCACAGATACGCAGTATTTT
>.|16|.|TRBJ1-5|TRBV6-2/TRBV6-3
CASSYETGYSNQPQHF
TGTGCCAGCAGTTACGAGACAGGATATAGCAATCAGCCCCAGCATTTT
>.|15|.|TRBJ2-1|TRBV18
CASSPPSRAYNEQFF
TGTGCCAGCTCACCACCGTCCCGGGCCTACAATGAGCAGTTCTTC